This T cell receptor beta chain was captured in a study of shared clonotypes between healthy human individuals. The table came from immunoSEQ multiplex PCR; TCRdb's copy has only in-frame clones and leaves some out. The table lists roughly 1,100,000 clones, about 70% of them singletons. The CDR3 length is 15 residues. CDR1 is GTSNPN, CDR2 SVGIG, per germline (reference sequence). V lost 5 bases and J 0 bases, leaving 16 bases between the germline ends. Specimen: memory CD4+ T cells sorted from blood. Subset noted: CD45RA-negative fraction. The sequence was obtained from a man aged 18 to 29 in good health. This chain uses TRBV30 with TRBJ1-1; unclear D gene. The CDR3 here is CAWGTKVGLNTEAFF. Here the CDR3 DNA reads TGTGCCTGGGGAACGAAGGTCGGGTTGAACACTGAAGCTTTCTTT.